One TCR beta chain is described in this entry. Authors' data handling: By means of reference gene primer amplification, nucleated cell counts were estimated. Using immunoSEQ multiplex PCR, the repertoire was profiled, and TCRdb retains in-frame clones only, with some absent. V, J and clone size are taken as reported in that table, and D and trimming were inferred from the DNA itself. The sample carries roughly 140,000 clones, roughly 82% recorded once. This record comes from a study of blood T cell repertoires in COVID-19. Study-level background: Researchers got acute and convalescent COVID-19 samples from the United States, Italy and Spain. The cDNA or gDNA used as material had been derived from T cells, B-cell-depleted T cells, or PBMCs.

CDR1 is KGHDR, CDR2 SFDVKD, per germline. This CDR3 comprises 14 residues. Trimming cost V 2 bases and J 8 bases, with 9 bases left between them. The sample was peripheral blood. The rearrangement links TRBV24-1 to TRBJ1-6; D ambiguous. This TCR came from a man in his 60s with active or convalescent COVID-19. CDR3 region: CATSDSYMDSPLHF. CDR3 bases: TGTGCCACCAGTGATTCCTATATGGATTCACCCCTCCACTTT.